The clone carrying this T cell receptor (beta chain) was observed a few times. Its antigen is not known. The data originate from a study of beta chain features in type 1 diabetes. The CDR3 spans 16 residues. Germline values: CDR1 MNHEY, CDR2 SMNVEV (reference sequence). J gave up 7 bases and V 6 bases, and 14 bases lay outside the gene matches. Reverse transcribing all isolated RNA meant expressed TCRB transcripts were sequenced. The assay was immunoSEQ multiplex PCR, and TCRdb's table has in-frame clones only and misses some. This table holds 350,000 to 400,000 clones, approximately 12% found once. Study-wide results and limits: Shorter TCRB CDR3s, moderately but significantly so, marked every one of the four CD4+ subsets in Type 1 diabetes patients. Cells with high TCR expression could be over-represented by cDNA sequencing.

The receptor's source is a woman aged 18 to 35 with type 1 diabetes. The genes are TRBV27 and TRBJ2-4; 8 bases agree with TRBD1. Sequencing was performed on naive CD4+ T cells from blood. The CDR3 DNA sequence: TGTGCCAGCAGCCGAGGACCCCAGGGGGCCTGGAACATTCAGTACTTC. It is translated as CASSRGPQGAWNIQYF.